Below are 18 T cell receptor beta chains sequenced from a single sample in a study of T cell responses to AZD1222 COVID-19 vaccine. Profiled with immunoSEQ multiplex PCR; TCRdb holds only in-frame clones, not every one. The sample gives roughly 150,000 clones, about four fifths of which show up once; 4.1% is in the top ten. Sequenced material: peripheral blood, taken on day 0 of AZD1222 vaccination. The receptors originated from an adult in good health.

The chain employs TRBV9 and TRBJ2-1; TRBD2 aligns across 8 bases. The CDR3 covers 15 residues. Germline V gene data show CDR1 as SGDLS and CDR2 as YYNGEE. V lost 0 bases and J lost 9; bases outside the gene matches: 8. The CDR3 DNA reads TGTGCCAGCAGCGTAGCTGGTATAGCGGGAAGTGAGCAGTTCTTC. Translation gives CASSVAGIAGSEQFF.

Points on this clone: The same CDR3 is also encoded by other DNA sequences in this sample. V gene TRBV10-2 combines with J gene TRBJ2-7, with D uncertain. Germline V CDR1 and CDR2: WSHSY, SAAADI. The CDR3 consists of 14 residues. Trimming took 2 bases from V and 3 from J, leaving 11 bases between them. The CDR3 DNA sequence: TGCGCCAGCAGTGAGGGCAGAGATGTCTACGAGCAGTACTTC. Encoded protein: CASSEGRDVYEQYF.

This clone was observed once. The chain combines TRBV7-3 with TRBJ1-1; TRBD1 aligns across 7 bases. V lost 5 bases and J lost 6; bases outside the gene matches: 18. Germline CDR1 and CDR2: SGHTA and FQGTGA. The CDR3 runs to 17 residues. In DNA, the CDR3 is TGTGCCAGCAGCCCTGTAGGGAGGCCAGGGGGAGACCCTGAAGCTTTCTTT. Translation gives CASSPVGRPGGDPEAFF.

V and J are TRBV7-2 and TRBJ1-6, with TRBD1 identical over 9 bases. Germline V lookup: CDR1 SGHTA, CDR2 FQGNSA. V dropped 1 base and J dropped 6; count of bases not matched to a gene: 4. CDR3 length: 16 amino acids. The DNA of the CDR3 is TGTGCCAGCAGCTTAGGTCCGGGACAGGGTAATTCACCCCTCCACTTT. Protein: CASSLGPGQGNSPLHF.

V and J are TRBV6-5 and TRBJ1-1, with 7 bases that match TRBD1. Unmatched junction bases numbered 11, after V lost 6 bases and J lost 4 bases. The CDR3 is 15 amino acids. From germline, CDR1 is MNHEY and CDR2 SVGAGI. The chain's CDR3 is CASSLTRQGGTEAFF. DNA of the CDR3: TGTGCCAGCAGCCTTACTCGACAGGGTGGCACTGAAGCTTTCTTT.

The DNA for the CDR3 is TGTGCCAGCAGCGGCTGGGACTCAGACTCTGGAAACACCATATATTTT. Protein: CASSGWDSDSGNTIYF. This sequence joins TRBV9 and TRBJ1-3; TRBD1 might be the D (5 bases). Trimming took 3 bases from V and 0 from J, leaving 13 bases between them. The CDR3 consists of 16 residues. Germline assignment: CDR1 SGDLS and CDR2 YYNGEE.

The V and J genes are TRBV5-5 and TRBJ2-1; D perhaps matches TRBD1 (5 bases). Trimming shortened V by 1 base and J by 4 bases, and 12 bases separated the two germline ends. Germline values: CDR1 SGHKS, CDR2 YYEKEE (reference sequence). The CDR3 spans 15 residues. The CDR3 DNA reads as TGTGCCAGCAGCTTGCTTACAGGTTTATACAATGAGCAGTTCTTC. It encodes CASSLLTGLYNEQFF.

V is TRBV28 and J is TRBJ1-3, with D tentatively TRBD1 (5 bases). There are 16 residues in the CDR3. CDR1 is MDHEN and CDR2 is SYDVKM in the germline V gene. V was pared by 0 bases and J by 0 bases, with 9 bases between. CDR3: CASSLWTVVSGNTIYF. CDR3 bases: TGTGCCAGCAGTTTATGGACAGTGGTCTCTGGAAACACCATATATTTT.

This sequence joins TRBV5-1 and TRBJ1-3; D gene unclear. Deletions cut 4 bases from V and 4 bases from J, with 15 bases between. This CDR3 comprises 15 residues. Germline loops: CDR1 SGHRS, CDR2 YFSETQ. The CDR3 loop is CASSPGAYSGNTIYF. For the CDR3, the DNA is TGCGCCAGCAGCCCGGGAGCTTACTCAGGAAACACCATATATTTT. Variable domain in full (rest from reference TRBV5-1 and TRBJ1-3): KAGVTQTPRYLIKTRGQQVTLSCSPISGHRSVSWYQQTPGQGLQFLFEYFSETQRNKGNFPGRFSGRQFSNSRSEMNVSTLELGDSALYLCASSPGAYSGNTIYFGEGSWLTVV.

The chain has TRBV9 and TRBJ1-3; TRBD1 is a possible D gene (6 bases). The ends were cut back, 6 bases at V and 4 bases at J, with 17 bases in the middle. Germline lookup yields CDR1 SGDLS and CDR2 YYNGEE. The CDR3 sequence is 15 residues long. The CDR3 protein is CASNRDVGAGNTIYF. CDR3 bases: TGTGCCAGCAACAGGGATGTGGGAGCAGGAAACACCATATATTTT.

The chain uses TRBV7-8 and TRBJ2-7, with 8 bases identical to TRBD2. The germline V gene encodes CDR1 SGHVS and CDR2 FQNEAQ. The CDR3 extends over 16 amino acids. V lost 0 bases and J lost 6; bases outside the gene matches: 10. CDR3 in DNA: TGTGCCAGCAGCTTAGCTGACTGGACTAGCTCTTCCGAGCAGTACTTC. Translation: CASSLADWTSSSEQYF.

The gene calls are TRBV6-6 and TRBJ1-5; D is possibly TRBD1 (5 bases). Germline-derived CDR1 and CDR2 are MNHNY and SVGAGI (reference sequence). V was clipped by 5 bases and J by 11 bases, with 28 bases between them. This CDR3 has 17 residues. The CDR3: CASSGSGRQLPTGAQHF. CDR3 DNA: TGTGCCAGCAGTGGATCGGGACGACAATTACCTACTGGCGCCCAGCATTTT.

The gene calls are TRBV7-9 and TRBJ2-7, with unresolved D. The CDR3 loop spans 11 amino acids. In germline, CDR1 is SEHNR, CDR2 FQNEAQ (reference sequence). Trimming pared 5 bases from V and 4 bases from J, leaving 6 bases between. The CDR3 DNA reads TGTGCCAGCAGCCCGTTATACGAGCAGTACTTC. This codes for CASSPLYEQYF.

V and J are TRBV19 and TRBJ1-5, with D unresolved. Germline CDR1 LNHDA, CDR2 SQIVND (reference sequence). The CDR3 extends over 14 amino acids. The V and J ends lost 5 bases and 4 bases respectively, with 12 bases between them. This CDR3 reads CASSSPAQNQPQHF. CDR3 coding DNA: TGTGCCAGTAGTTCCCCGGCCCAAAATCAGCCCCAGCATTTT.

The chain carries TRBV6-1 and TRBJ1-5, with TRBD1 matching 7 bases. Trimming cost V 3 bases and J 6 bases; bases outside gene matches: 8. The length of the CDR3 is 15 residues. The germline V gene has CDR1 MNHNS and CDR2 SASEGT. The CDR3 loop reads CASSDPGRGSQPQHF. CDR3 in DNA: TGTGCCAGCAGTGACCCGGGCAGGGGGTCTCAGCCCCAGCATTTT.

The V gene is TRBV7-7, the J gene TRBJ2-2, with 7 bases matching TRBD2. The V gene end was trimmed by 2 bases and the J gene end by 6 bases; junction bases not matched to a gene: 9. The CDR3 contains 16 residues. CDR1 is SSHAT, CDR2 FNYEAQ, per germline (reference sequence). CDR3 nucleotide sequence: TGTGCCAGCAGCTTAATAGTCCAGCGGGGCCCCGGGGAGCTGTTTTTT. Translated: CASSLIVQRGPGELFF.

The V and J genes are TRBV28 and TRBJ2-1; a weak D match, TRBD1 (6 bases). The germline V gene encodes CDR1 MDHEN and CDR2 SYDVKM. CDR3 length: 17 residues. V lost 8 bases to trimming and J lost 7 bases, with 27 bases between them. CDR3 residues: CASGSGTRSARRNEQFF. DNA of the CDR3: TGTGCCAGCGGGTCCGGGACAAGGTCAGCCAGAAGGAATGAGCAGTTCTTC.

V is TRBV14 and J is TRBJ2-1, with D unclear. The CDR3 runs to 14 residues. The V gene lost 4 bases and the J gene lost 8 bases, with 15 bases spanning the gap. Germline V gives CDR1 SGHDN, CDR2 FVKESK. DNA for the CDR3: TGTGCCAGCAGCCGACCCCCCATGGGGTATGAGCAGTTCTTC. Its protein is CASSRPPMGYEQFF.